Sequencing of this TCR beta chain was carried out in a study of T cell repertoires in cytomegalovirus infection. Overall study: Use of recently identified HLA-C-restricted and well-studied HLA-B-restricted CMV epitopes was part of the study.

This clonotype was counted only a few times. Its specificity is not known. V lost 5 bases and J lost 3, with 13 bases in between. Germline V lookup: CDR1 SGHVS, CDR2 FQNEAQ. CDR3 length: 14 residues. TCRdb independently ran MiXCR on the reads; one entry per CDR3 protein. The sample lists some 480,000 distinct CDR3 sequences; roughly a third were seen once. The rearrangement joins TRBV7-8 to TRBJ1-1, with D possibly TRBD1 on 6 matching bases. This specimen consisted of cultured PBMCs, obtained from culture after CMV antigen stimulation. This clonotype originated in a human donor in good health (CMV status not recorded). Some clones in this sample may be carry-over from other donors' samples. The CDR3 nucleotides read TGTGCCAGCAGCCTTAAACAGGGTCACACTGAAGCTTTCTTT. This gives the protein CASSLKQGHTEAFF.